This T cell receptor beta chain is from a study of regulatory T cells in long-lasting Graves disease. Study-level findings and limits: Persistent Graves' patients possessed reduced TCR diversity relative to recently diagnosed ones. Owing to a sample size that was small, accuracy may have been reduced.

V was clipped by 5 bases and J by 0 bases; unmatched bases: 5. The CDR3 length is 15 residues. Time point here: newly diagnosed GD, antithyroid drugs for less than 3 months. The TCR library used RNA extracted from PBMCs. This clonotype was seen many times. Its antigen is unknown. CDR3 regions were amplified by Arm-PCR using iRepertoire HTBI primers to build TCR beta libraries. TCRdb used MiXCR to reprocess the multiplex PCR reads, holding one entry per CDR3 protein. The repertoire holds 350,000 to 450,000 distinct CDR3 sequences, with approximately 15% as singletons. These data are also associated with another study on T cells in Graves' hyperthyroidism and ophthalmopathy. That paper adds: The HTBI primer set was used in a first-round RT-PCR of the TCR CDR3. Expanded thyroid clonotypes (above 0.001) were mostly also found in blood.

The TCR was taken from a man aged 40-49 years with Graves disease. This chain links TRBV12-3 or TRBV12-4 with TRBJ1-1, with 8 bases matching TRBD1. The source was peripheral blood mononuclear cells (PBMCs), collected at new diagnosis, from a patient treated with antithyroid drugs. In nucleotides, the CDR3 is TGTGCCAGCAGTCGGACAGGGTTCATGAACACTGAAGCTTTCTTT. Residues: CASSRTGFMNTEAFF.